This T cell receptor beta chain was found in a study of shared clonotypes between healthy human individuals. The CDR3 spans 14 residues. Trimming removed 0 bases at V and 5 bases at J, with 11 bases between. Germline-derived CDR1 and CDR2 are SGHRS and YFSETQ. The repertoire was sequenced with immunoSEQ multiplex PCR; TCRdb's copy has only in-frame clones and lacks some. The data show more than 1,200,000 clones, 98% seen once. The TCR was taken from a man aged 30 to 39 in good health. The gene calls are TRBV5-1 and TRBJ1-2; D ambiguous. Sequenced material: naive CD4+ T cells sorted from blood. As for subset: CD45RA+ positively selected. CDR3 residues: CASSLGGGKYGYTF. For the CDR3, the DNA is TGCGCCAGCAGCTTGGGAGGCGGAAAGTATGGCTACACCTTC.